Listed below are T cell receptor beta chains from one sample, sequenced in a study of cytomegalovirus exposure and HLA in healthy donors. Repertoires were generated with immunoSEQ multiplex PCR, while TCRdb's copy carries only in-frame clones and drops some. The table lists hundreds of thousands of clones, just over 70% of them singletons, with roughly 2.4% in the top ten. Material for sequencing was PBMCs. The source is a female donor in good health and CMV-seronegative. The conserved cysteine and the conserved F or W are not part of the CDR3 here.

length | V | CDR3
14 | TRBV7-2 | ASQLAGGAGSYEQY
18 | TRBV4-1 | ASSQRGGRGQGILLGTQY
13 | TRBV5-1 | ASSLDRGLVDTQY
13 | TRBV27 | ASGRPGLAGGEQF
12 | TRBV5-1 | ASSFGGGGYEQY
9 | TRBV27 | ASSFGYEQY
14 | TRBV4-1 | ASSQLDGRSYNEQF
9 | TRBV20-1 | SAGAIYEQY
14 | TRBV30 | AWSPGTSGATDTQY
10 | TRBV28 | ATGQGRETQY
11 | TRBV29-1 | SGRTGNYNEQF
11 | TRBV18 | ASSPATYNEQF
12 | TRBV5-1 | ASSLEGASYEQY
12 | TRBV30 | AWSGDKSSYEQY
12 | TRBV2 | ASRQGRSYDGYT
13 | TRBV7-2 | ASSPRPAGWETQY
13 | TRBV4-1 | ASSQPSGTYNEQF
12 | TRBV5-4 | ASSSRTGNTEAF
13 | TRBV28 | ASSLSGTGEEKLF
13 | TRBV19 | ASGPRTGIRGTIY
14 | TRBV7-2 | ASSFLGGIISYEQY
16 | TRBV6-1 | ASSESGWTGGHRQPQH
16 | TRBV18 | ASSPRLAGDTDTGELF
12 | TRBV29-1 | SVEGTSSYNEQF
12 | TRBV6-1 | ASSEGPRAYEQY
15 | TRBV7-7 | ASSSVRASGFGNEQF
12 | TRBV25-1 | ASSENSPWETQY
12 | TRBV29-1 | SVEGSQGGYEQY
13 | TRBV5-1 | ASSLEEGRTDTQY
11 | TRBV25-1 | ASSRTLSYGYT
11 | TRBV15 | ATRNSGANVLT
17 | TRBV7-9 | ASSSSPRGAGFNTGELF